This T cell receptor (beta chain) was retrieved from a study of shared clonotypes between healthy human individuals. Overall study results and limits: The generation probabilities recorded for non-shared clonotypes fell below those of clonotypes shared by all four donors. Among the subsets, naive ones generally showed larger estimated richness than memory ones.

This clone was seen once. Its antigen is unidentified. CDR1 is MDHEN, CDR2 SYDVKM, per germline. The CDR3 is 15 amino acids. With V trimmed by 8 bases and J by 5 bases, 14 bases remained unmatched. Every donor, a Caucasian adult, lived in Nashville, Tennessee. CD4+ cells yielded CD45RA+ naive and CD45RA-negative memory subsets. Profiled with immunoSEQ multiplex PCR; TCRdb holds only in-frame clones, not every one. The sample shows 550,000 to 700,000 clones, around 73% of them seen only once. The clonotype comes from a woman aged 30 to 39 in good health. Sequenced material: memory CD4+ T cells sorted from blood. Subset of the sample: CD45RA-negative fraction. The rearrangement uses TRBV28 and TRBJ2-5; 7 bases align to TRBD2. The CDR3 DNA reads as TGTGCCAGCCGGATTCTCGGGAGGCCGGGGGAGACCCAGTACTTC. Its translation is CASRILGRPGETQYF.